The 10 T cell receptor beta chains given below trace back to one sample, sequenced in a study of blood T cell repertoires in COVID-19. Sequencing was performed with immunoSEQ multiplex PCR; in TCRdb, only in-frame clones are kept and a portion is missing. The sample consists of some 300,000 clones, approximately 91% of them appearing once. The sample comprised PBMCs or T cells enriched from blood (not recorded which). These receptors were taken from a woman aged 25 to 45 who had been exposed to COVID-19.

The genes are TRBV29-1 and TRBJ2-2; the match to TRBD1 covers 7 bases. V shed 4 bases and J 5 bases; nucleotides not matched to a gene: 10. Germline CDR1 is SQVTM and CDR2 is ANQGSEA. The CDR3 sequence is 15 residues long. CDR3 amino acids: CSVARQGRRTGELFF. As DNA, the CDR3 is TGCAGCGTTGCCCGACAGGGAAGGAGAACCGGGGAGCTGTTTTTT.

The V and J genes are TRBV4-3 and TRBJ2-7; possible D gene TRBD1, 6 bases. Germline CDR1 reads LGHNA; CDR2 reads YSLEER. V dropped 0 bases and J dropped 2 bases, with 11 bases sitting between them. The CDR3 covers 15 residues. In nucleotides, the CDR3 is TGCGCCAGCAGCCAAGATGCGACAGGTCCCTACGAGCAGTACTTC. This encodes CASSQDATGPYEQYF.

The genes are TRBV5-6 and TRBJ1-5, with 7 bases matching TRBD1. The CDR3 covers 17 residues. CDR1 is SGHDT and CDR2 is YYEEEE in the germline V gene. The ends lost 1 base at V and 4 bases at J; junction bases unmatched: 11. The CDR3 coding sequence is TGTGCCAGCAGCTTGTTAAGCGACAGGGCTCGAAATCAGCCCCAGCATTTT. It codes for CASSLLSDRARNQPQHF.

This chain joins TRBV13 and TRBJ1-5; D not resolved. The CDR3 runs 12 residues. CDR1 and CDR2 from the germline V gene are PRHDT and FYEKMQ (reference sequence). Deletions cut 5 bases from V and 7 bases from J, with 9 bases between. This CDR3 is CASSRGEQPQHF. CDR3 DNA: TGTGCCAGCAGCCGCGGGGAACAGCCCCAGCATTTT.

This clone was observed a handful of times. This CDR3 is CASSEARDRGRYGYTF. As DNA, the CDR3 is TGTGCCAGCAGTGAAGCCCGGGACAGGGGACGCTATGGCTACACCTTC. The genes are TRBV6-1 and TRBJ1-2; 10 bases line up with TRBD1. J gave up 4 bases and V 0 bases, and 5 bases lay outside the gene matches. The CDR3 is made up of 16 amino acids. Germline CDR1 MNHNS, CDR2 SASEGT.

The rearrangement links TRBV5-1 to TRBJ2-5, with 9 positions matching TRBD2. CDR3 length: 17 amino acids. The junction had 10 bases not matched to a gene; V was cut back by 0 bases and J by 4 bases. Germline assignment: CDR1 SGHRS and CDR2 YFSETQ. Here the CDR3 DNA reads TGCGCCAGCAGCTTGGTACCAGCGGGGGGCCATGGAGAGACCCAGTACTTC. The encoded protein is CASSLVPAGGHGETQYF.

This chain joins TRBV18 and TRBJ1-4; D call uncertain. V dropped 2 bases and J dropped 8 bases, with 15 bases sitting between them. Germline CDR1 and CDR2: KGHSH and LQKENI. CDR3 length: 15 amino acids. This CDR3 is CASSPDGTRREKLFF. In DNA form, the CDR3 reads TGTGCCAGCTCACCAGATGGCACTCGGCGGGAAAAACTGTTTTTT.

The rearrangement uses TRBV5-5 and TRBJ1-6, with TRBD1 matching over 11 bases. The ends lost 0 bases at V and 12 bases at J; junction bases unmatched: 5. Per germline, CDR1 SGHKS and CDR2 YYEKEE (reference sequence). CDR3 size: 15 residues. DNA of the CDR3: TGTGCCAGCAGCTTGGAATCGGGACAGGGGGTACCCCTCCACTTT. Amino acid sequence: CASSLESGQGVPLHF.

The chain links TRBV7-6 to TRBJ2-7; 7 nucleotides agree with TRBD1. CDR1 SGHVS and CDR2 FNYEAQ come from the germline V gene. The CDR3 is 14 residues long. J gave up 4 bases and V 0 bases, and 3 bases lay outside the gene matches. CDR3 DNA: TGTGCCAGCAGCTTAGCAGGGGGCGCATACGAGCAGTACTTC. Its protein product is CASSLAGGAYEQYF.

This chain links TRBV6-5 with TRBJ1-5; possible D gene TRBD1, 6 bases. The CDR3 is 15 amino acids. Between the trimmed V and J ends, which lost 6 bases and 2 bases, there was a span of 14 bases. Germline V gene data show CDR1 as MNHEY and CDR2 as SVGAGI. As DNA, the CDR3 is TGTGCCAGCAGACAGGGTGGCTCGGGCAATCAGCCCCAGCATTTT. It specifies CASRQGGSGNQPQHF.